These 15 T cell receptor beta chains originate from one sample sequenced in a study of beta chain features in type 1 diabetes. Expressed TCRB transcripts were sequenced after all isolated RNA was converted to cDNA. Clones were sequenced by immunoSEQ multiplex PCR, and TCRdb holds only the in-frame ones, with some missing. The sample has around 430,000 clones, about 32% seen once. The source material was naive CD4+ T cells from blood. These receptors were collected from a young man in good health.

This clone was detected only a few times. V is TRBV6-6 and J is TRBJ1-5, with TRBD1 as a possible D gene (6 bases). The CDR3 spans 13 residues. Germline CDR1 MNHNY, CDR2 SVGAGI (reference sequence). V was trimmed by 6 bases and J by 6 bases, leaving 12 bases between them. As DNA, the CDR3 is TGTGCCAGCAGCCTAACCAGGGGTCAGCCCCAGCATTTT. This gives the protein CASSLTRGQPQHF.

This clone turned up a few times. This chain joins TRBV5-4 and TRBJ2-3; D is perhaps TRBD1 (5 bases). Germline CDR1 is SGHNT and CDR2 is YYREEE (reference sequence). The CDR3 is 13 residues long. The V end was cut by 5 bases, the J end by 4 bases, with 11 bases between. In DNA, the CDR3 is TGTGCCAGCAGTTCTGACAGCTCAGATACGCAGTATTTT. Translating gives CASSSDSSDTQYF.

The rearrangement uses TRBV7-9 and TRBJ2-1; D is possibly TRBD2 (5 bases). Germline CDR1 and CDR2: SEHNR and FQNEAQ (reference sequence). The CDR3 is 13 residues long. Between the trimmed V and J ends, which lost 4 bases and 14 bases, there was a span of 18 bases. The CDR3 loop is CASSSLSREREFF. The DNA for the CDR3 is TGTGCCAGCAGCTCCCTGAGCCGGGAAAGAGAGTTCTTC.

This clone has only a few counts. The chain combines TRBV4-2 with TRBJ2-6, with TRBD2 matching over 8 bases. The CDR3 loop spans 19 amino acids. Germline V gene lookup returns CDR1 LGHNA and CDR2 YNFKEQ. Unmatched junction bases numbered 11, after V lost 4 bases and J lost 0 bases. In DNA form, the CDR3 reads TGTGCCAGCAGCCGACAAATCCTAGCGGGTTACTCTGGGGCCAACGTCCTGACTTTC. It specifies CASSRQILAGYSGANVLTF.

Details on this clone: At one end, the junction sequence differs from germline, possibly due to a read error. The V and J genes are TRBV30 and TRBJ1-4; TRBD1 matches 8 bases. This CDR3 is 13 amino acids long. The germline V gene encodes CDR1 GTSNPN and CDR2 SVGIG (reference sequence). CDR3 DNA sequence: TGTGCCTGGAGTGCGGACAGGGTTGAAAAACCGTTTTTT. This gives the protein CAWSADRVEKPFF.

This clone was detected a few times. The chain has TRBV29-1 and TRBJ2-5; tentative D call: TRBD2 (6 bases). Trimming stripped 7 bases from V and 1 base from J, with 13 bases between. The germline V gene encodes CDR1 SQVTM and CDR2 ANQGSEA. The CDR3 runs to 13 residues. The CDR3 region is CSAASGVQETQYF. CDR3 coding DNA: TGCAGCGCCGCCTCGGGAGTCCAAGAGACCCAGTACTTC.

The V and J genes are TRBV29-1 and TRBJ2-3; 9 nucleotides line up with TRBD2. Germline V gene data show CDR1 as SQVTM and CDR2 as ANQGSEA. The CDR3 is 13 amino acids. Trimming took 4 bases from V and 4 from J; bases not matched to a gene: 3. CDR3 coding DNA: TGCAGCGTTGGACTAGCGGTGGCAGATACGCAGTATTTT. Translated: CSVGLAVADTQYF.

The chain joins TRBV19 to TRBJ2-1, with TRBD1 as a possible D gene (6 bases). CDR1 and CDR2 (germline): LNHDA, SQIVND (reference sequence). Trimming shortened V by 3 bases and J by 0 bases, and 12 bases separated the two germline ends. The CDR3 is 16 residues long. Written as DNA, the CDR3 is TGTGCCAGTAGTATGGCAGGACAGATCTCCTACAATGAGCAGTTCTTC. Its translation: CASSMAGQISYNEQFF.

Only a few counts were recorded for this clone. The V and J genes are TRBV10-3 and TRBJ1-4, with TRBD1 identical over 7 bases. Germline-derived CDR1 and CDR2 are ENHRY and SYGVKD. Trimming took 8 bases from V and 4 from J; bases not matched to a gene: 4. The CDR3 length is 13 residues. The CDR3 spells CAIAGTDNEKLFF. The CDR3 nucleotides read TGTGCCATCGCAGGGACAGATAATGAAAAACTGTTTTTT.

The chain has TRBV4-1 and TRBJ2-5; 11 bases fit TRBD2. V was clipped by 3 bases and J by 6 bases; unmatched bases: 6. Germline CDR1 reads MGHRA; CDR2 reads YSYEKL. The CDR3 length is 15 residues. CDR3 loop: CASSQPTSGRKTQYF. DNA of the CDR3: TGCGCCAGCAGCCAGCCTACTAGCGGGAGAAAGACCCAGTACTTC.

The V and J genes are TRBV30 and TRBJ2-3; D may be TRBD1 or TRBD2 (5 bases each). This CDR3 has 16 amino acids. With 0 bases removed from V and 3 bases from J, the gap between germline ends came to 16 bases. Per the germline V gene, CDR1 is GTSNPN and CDR2 is SVGIG (reference sequence). The CDR3, as DNA: TGTGCCTGGAGTGTACGGAGAGGGGAAGGGACAGATACGCAGTATTTT. This codes for CAWSVRRGEGTDTQYF.

Note on this clone: In the same sample, other DNA sequences code for this CDR3. The rearrangement links TRBV7-2 to TRBJ2-2, with unresolved D. Germline CDR1 and CDR2: SGHTA and FQGNSA. This CDR3 has 14 amino acids. Trimming removed 0 bases at V and 2 bases at J, with 4 bases between. The CDR3 nucleotides read TGTGCCAGCAGCTTAGCTGCAAACACCGGGGAGCTGTTTTTT. Translation gives CASSLAANTGELFF.

The chain is built from TRBV2 and TRBJ2-2; D remains unclear. The CDR3 spans 13 residues. CDR1 is SNHLY, CDR2 FYNNEI, per germline. V was pared by 5 bases and J by 7 bases, with 11 bases between. For the CDR3, the DNA is TGTGCCAGCAGTCCCCGAGAGAACGGGGAGCTGTTTTTT. Amino acids: CASSPRENGELFF.

J is TRBJ1-2 and V is TRBV18; D is undetermined. The CDR3 length is 14 residues. Germline CDR1 KGHSH, CDR2 LQKENI. V lost 2 bases and J lost 8, with 15 bases in between. CDR3 in amino acids: CASSPTNLAGGYTF. CDR3 DNA sequence: TGTGCCAGCTCACCAACAAACCTCGCGGGGGGCTACACCTTC.

V is TRBV11-2 and J is TRBJ2-7; D may be TRBD1 (5 bases). Per the germline V gene, CDR1 is SGHAT and CDR2 is FQNNGV. Trimming shortened V by 0 bases and J by 5 bases, and 14 bases separated the two germline ends. CDR3 length equals 15 residues. CDR3 region: CASSLDLSGSDEQYF. DNA of the CDR3: TGTGCCAGCAGCTTAGATCTGTCAGGGTCTGACGAGCAGTACTTC.